This is a list of T cell receptor beta chains from one sample in a study of blood T cell repertoires in COVID-19. Here immunoSEQ multiplex PCR was the method, and the copy in TCRdb shows in-frame clones only, minus some. The sample shows 250,000 or so clones, 83% of them seen only once. Sequencing was performed on peripheral blood. These receptors were obtained from a human donor in a cohort sampled during active COVID-19. Each CDR3 is given without its conserved first and last residue.

CDR3	J	V
ASSFRGSSTDTQY	TRBJ2-3	TRBV19
ASSSSGSGANVLT	TRBJ2-6	TRBV7-8
ASSQPSGTSFDEQY	TRBJ2-7	TRBV3-1/TRBV3-2
ASSLGQGNSPLH	TRBJ1-6	TRBV28
ASSLGEMGRGLIGELF	TRBJ2-2	TRBV27
ASSLGVGGKAYEQY	TRBJ2-7	TRBV7-9
ASSLSGGNSYNEQF	TRBJ2-1	TRBV7-9
AWNKETSGYTGELF	TRBJ2-2	TRBV30
ASSDEGAGVAEAF	TRBJ1-1	TRBV6-4
ASRRGTGTYEQY	TRBJ2-7	TRBV27
ASSQGQVFEAF	TRBJ1-1	TRBV12-3/TRBV12-4
ASSLDRGAYEQY	TRBJ2-7	TRBV11-3
ASSESGQGKNEQF	TRBJ2-1	TRBV10-1
ASTPGQGQEQY	TRBJ2-7	TRBV28
ASRQGVNNEQF	TRBJ2-1	TRBV2
ASSIDRPGEDGYT	TRBJ1-2	TRBV19
ASSLILAGWFSNEQF	TRBJ2-1	TRBV28
ASSLGAGGANEQF	TRBJ2-1	TRBV5-1
AWRTGNNQPQH	TRBJ1-5	TRBV30
ATVGLAEGRNEQF	TRBJ2-1	TRBV2
ASSLGAGEGTDTQY	TRBJ2-3	TRBV7-7
ASSQGTGPFVYGYT	TRBJ1-2	TRBV3-1/TRBV3-2
ATGNTGELF	TRBJ2-2	TRBV5-1
ASSLWAGGVGYT	TRBJ1-2	TRBV27
ASSGDHYEQY	TRBJ2-7	TRBV5-1
ASSTGPYEQY	TRBJ2-7	TRBV5-1